The 17 T cell receptor beta chains listed next were all sequenced from one sample in a study of blood T cell repertoires in COVID-19 (dated by TCRdb to the early 2020s). The library was made by the immunoSEQ multiplex PCR assay. Here the immuneACCESS table is served through TCRdb, limited to in-frame sequences with V and J called. Missing clones are a known gap in these copies; in checked studies unresolved V genes cover under half, and the rest lacks a known reason. The sample has 330,000 or so clones on record, over 75% of them singletons. Approximately 3.1% of the sample belongs to the ten largest clones. Sequencing was carried out using PBMCs or T cells enriched from blood (not recorded which). Every receptor here comes from a woman aged 25 to 39 who had recovered from COVID-19.

The chain carries TRBV5-6 and TRBJ1-1; 10 bases align to TRBD1. This CDR3 is built from 14 residues. After removal of 4 bases from V and 4 bases from J, the junction contained 4 bases not matched to a gene. Per the germline V gene, CDR1 is SGHDT and CDR2 is YYEEEE. The CDR3 loop is CASSRGQGGTEAFF. The CDR3 DNA is TGTGCCAGCAGCCGAGGACAGGGGGGCACTGAAGCTTTCTTT.

The chain combines TRBV6-5 with TRBJ2-1; tentatively, D is TRBD2 (6 bases). CDR1 is MNHEY, CDR2 SVGAGI, per germline. The CDR3 consists of 15 residues. V shed 5 bases and J shed 1 base, with 12 bases lying between them. The CDR3 sequence: CASSPTRRSYNEQFF. CDR3 coding DNA: TGTGCCAGCAGTCCGACTAGAAGGTCCTACAATGAGCAGTTCTTC.

The chain is built from TRBV14 and TRBJ1-2; D remains ambiguous. CDR3 length: 12 amino acids. In germline, CDR1 is SGHDN, CDR2 FVKESK. V dropped 4 bases and J dropped 8 bases, with 11 bases sitting between them. CDR3 coding DNA: TGTGCCAGCAGCCCAGTCGGAGGAGGCTACACCTTC. Translating gives CASSPVGGGYTF.

The CDR3 DNA reads as TGTGCCAGCTCTTCTAGCGGGGGAAGCAATGAGCAGTTCTTC. Translation gives CASSSSGGSNEQFF. The V and J genes are TRBV18 and TRBJ2-1, with 10 bases identical to TRBD2. The germline V gene has CDR1 KGHSH and CDR2 LQKENI. Trimming took 6 bases from V and 6 from J; bases not matched to a gene: 5. The CDR3 runs to 14 residues.

The chain links TRBV11-2 to TRBJ2-5; perhaps TRBD2 as D (5 bases). V was pared by 5 bases and J by 5 bases, with 27 bases between. The CDR3 sequence is 18 residues long. CDR1 is SGHAT and CDR2 is FQNNGV in the germline V gene. The CDR3 coding sequence is TGTGCCAGCAGCCACAGTCCTTTTTTAGCGTGGTCTAAGGAGACCCAGTACTTC. It encodes CASSHSPFLAWSKETQYF.

This clone was seen only a few times. V is TRBV19 and J is TRBJ1-6, with D perhaps TRBD1 (5 bases). In germline, CDR1 is LNHDA, CDR2 SQIVND (reference sequence). With 5 bases removed from V and 7 bases from J, the gap between germline ends came to 15 bases. The CDR3 length is 15 residues. The CDR3, as DNA: TGTGCCAGTAGTCCAGACCAGGGTTTCAATTCACCCCTCCACTTT. Protein product: CASSPDQGFNSPLHF. Based on the CDR3 plus reference TRBV19 and TRBJ1-6, the full variable domain is DGGITQSPKYLFRKEGQNVTLSCEQNLNHDAMYWYRQDPGQGLRLIYYSQIVNDFQKGDIAEGYSVSREKKESFPLTVTSAQKNPTAFYLCASSPDQGFNSPLHFGNGTRLTVT.

Regarding this clone: One end of the junction fails to match germline, which may point to a read error. The chain links TRBV7-7 to TRBJ2-2; unclear D gene. From germline, CDR1 is SSHAT and CDR2 FNYEAQ (reference sequence). The CDR3 covers 13 residues. Here the CDR3 reads CASSPGWSGELFF. The CDR3 DNA reads TGTGCTAGCAGCCCCGGGTGGAGCGGGGAGCTGTTTTTT.

The rearrangement uses TRBV10-1 and TRBJ1-6; tentatively, D is TRBD1 (5 bases). Trimming pared 5 bases from V and 2 bases from J, leaving 13 bases between. The CDR3 is made up of 16 amino acids. CDR1 WNHNN and CDR2 SYGVQD come from the germline V gene (reference sequence). The CDR3 region is CASSQGWVPYNSPLHF. The CDR3 nucleotides are TGCGCCAGCAGTCAGGGCTGGGTCCCCTATAATTCACCCCTCCACTTT.

This clone was seen a single time. The rearrangement uses TRBV5-1 and TRBJ1-1; D may be TRBD1 (5 bases). The CDR3 contains 15 residues. V shed 4 bases and J shed 6 bases, with 19 bases lying between them. The germline gives CDR1 SGHRS, CDR2 YFSETQ. CDR3 DNA: TGCGCCAGCAGCCCCCAAGGGACGGGGGAGTCTGAAGCTTTCTTT. Protein product: CASSPQGTGESEAFF.

Notes on this clone: Different DNA sequences within this sample yield the same CDR3. The V gene is TRBV5-6, the J gene TRBJ2-7, with D perhaps TRBD2 (5 bases). Trimming stripped 0 bases from V and 3 bases from J, with 7 bases between. There are 13 residues in the CDR3. CDR1 is SGHDT and CDR2 is YYEEEE in the germline V gene. The CDR3 is CASSLGGNYEQYF. In DNA, the CDR3 is TGTGCCAGCAGCTTGGGAGGGAACTACGAGCAGTACTTC.

For this clone: This may be a read error: a much more frequent sequence differs by one nucleotide. This sequence joins TRBV13 and TRBJ2-7, with D uncertain. The CDR3 sequence is 13 residues long. V dropped 3 bases and J dropped 1 base, with 7 bases sitting between them. From germline, CDR1 is PRHDT and CDR2 FYEKMQ (reference sequence). CDR3 DNA: TGTGCCAGCAGCTTGGGCAGGTCCTACGAGCAGTACTTC. It codes for CASSLGRSYEQYF.

The rearrangement joins TRBV15 to TRBJ2-3; 9 bases align to TRBD1. The CDR3 has 15 residues. V lost 6 bases, J lost 1 base, and 5 bases stayed unmatched. Germline V gene sequence: CDR1 LNHNV, CDR2 YYDKDF (reference sequence). The CDR3 loop is CATSKGQGRTDTQYF. CDR3 nucleotides: TGTGCCACCAGTAAGGGACAGGGTCGCACAGATACGCAGTATTTT.

This clone was counted many times. CDR3 DNA: TGTGCCAGCAGTCTACAGGGAAGTGGAAACACCATATATTTT. This encodes CASSLQGSGNTIYF. The chain links TRBV27 to TRBJ1-3; TRBD1 might be the D (6 bases). Germline V gene sequence: CDR1 MNHEY, CDR2 SMNVEV (reference sequence). This CDR3 is built from 14 residues. The germline V and J ends were trimmed by 5 bases and 3 bases, with 11 bases remaining between them.

This chain links TRBV18 with TRBJ2-6; D call uncertain. The germline CDR1 and CDR2 sequences are KGHSH and LQKENI. V was pared by 2 bases and J by 1 base, with 6 bases between. The CDR3 loop spans 15 amino acids. The CDR3 bases are TGTGCCAGCTCACCAACTTCTTCTGGGGCCAACGTCCTGACTTTC. It yields the protein CASSPTSSGANVLTF.

V is TRBV6-5 and J is TRBJ1-2; no clear D gene. The length of the CDR3 is 14 residues. The germline CDR1 and CDR2 sequences are MNHEY and SVGAGI. Trimming took 7 bases from V and 5 from J, leaving 17 bases between them. The chain's CDR3 is CASTKEPRVYGYTF. DNA for the CDR3: TGTGCCAGCACCAAAGAGCCGAGGGTTTATGGCTACACCTTC.

The rearrangement joins TRBV29-1 to TRBJ2-7; TRBD1 is a possible D gene (6 bases). The germline V gene encodes CDR1 SQVTM and CDR2 ANQGSEA. The V gene lost 4 bases and the J gene lost 0 bases, with 10 bases spanning the gap. The CDR3 is 13 amino acids. The CDR3 loop reads CSVVFRGSYEQYF. The CDR3 region has the DNA TGCAGCGTTGTATTCAGGGGCTCCTACGAGCAGTACTTC.

The J gene is TRBJ1-6, the V gene TRBV2; 7 bases line up with TRBD1. V lost 1 base and J lost 8; bases outside the gene matches: 11. CDR3 length equals 17 residues. Germline V CDR1 and CDR2: SNHLY, FYNNEI. The CDR3 reads CASSEGLGTAPYSPLHF. CDR3 nucleotide sequence: TGTGCCAGCAGTGAAGGGCTTGGGACAGCTCCCTATTCACCCCTCCACTTT.